The text below deals with one T cell receptor (beta chain). Its antigen remains unidentified. These data are taken from a study of identical twins. General observations from the study: Within cord blood, abundant beta clonotypes carried fewer insertions, but memory repertoires showed no such trend.

Germline values: CDR1 SGHRS, CDR2 YFSETQ. The CDR3 has 16 amino acids. V lost 1 base, J lost 1 base, and 5 bases stayed unmatched. TCRdb itself ran the 5' RACE reads through MiXCR, one entry per CDR3 protein. The sample yields hundreds of thousands of distinct CDR3 sequences, approximately 6.8% seen once. These records were also assigned to another study, of yellow fever vaccine responses in identical twins.

This TCR was sampled from a woman aged 18-35 years in good health. The sample taken for sequencing was CD8+ T cells sorted from blood. The chain recombines TRBV5-1 with TRBJ1-1; 9 nucleotides align to TRBD1. Written as DNA, the CDR3 is TGCGCCAGCAGCTTGAACAGGGGGCCGGGGAACACTGAAGCTTTCTTT. It codes for CASSLNRGPGNTEAFF.